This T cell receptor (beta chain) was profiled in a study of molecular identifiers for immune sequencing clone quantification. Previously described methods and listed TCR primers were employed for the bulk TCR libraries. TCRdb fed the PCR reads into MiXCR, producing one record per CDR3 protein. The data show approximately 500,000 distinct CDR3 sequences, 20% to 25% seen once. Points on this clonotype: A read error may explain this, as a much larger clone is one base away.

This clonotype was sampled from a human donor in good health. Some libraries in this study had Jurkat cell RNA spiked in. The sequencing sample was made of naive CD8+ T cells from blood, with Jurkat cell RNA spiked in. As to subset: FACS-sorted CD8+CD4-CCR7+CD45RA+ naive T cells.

CDR3 region: CAGSMTGNTEAFF. As DNA, the CDR3 is TGTGCCGGCAGTATGACAGGAAACACTGAAGCTTTCTTT. The genes are TRBV7-6 and TRBJ1-1, with a possible D match to TRBD1 (6 bases). This CDR3 comprises 13 residues. The germline gives CDR1 SGHVS, CDR2 FNYEAQ.